The sequence of this T cell receptor beta chain was determined in a study of blood T cells in healthy people across ages. At the level of the study: Template-switching capture recovered about one barcoded beta molecule per two T cells. Whole-study findings and limits: Both naive CD4+ cell counts and diversity were greater in long-lived donors than in aged donors. Among T cells, TCR beta diversity per million cells dropped roughly linearly as age rose.

This clonotype was seen a handful of times. The antigen is unknown. This CDR3 spans 14 amino acids. Germline CDR1 and CDR2: DFQATT and SNEGSKA (reference sequence). V was shortened by 6 bases and J by 0 bases, with 15 bases between the two germline ends. PBMCs were isolated at a quantity of at least 7 million per sample. A second PCR, run for about 6 to 12 cycles, used a sample-barcoded 5' primer plus a J-beta primer mix. TCRdb called the 5' RACE reads again in MiXCR, with one record for every CDR3 protein. Among under 850,000 distinct CDR3 sequences listed, under 40% were seen once. Sequences were obtained from blood. The rearrangement uses TRBV20-1 and TRBJ2-7; weak D call: TRBD2 (5 bases). The sequence derives from a man aged 18-30 years in good health. The CDR3 protein is CSAQTGSGSYEQYF. The CDR3 nucleotides are TGCAGTGCCCAAACGGGGAGCGGCTCCTACGAGCAGTACTTC.